The 30 T cell receptor beta chains below come from one sample, sequenced in a study of T cells in tumors after PD-1 blockade (dated by TCRdb to 2018 to 2020). Library method: the immunoSEQ multiplex PCR assay. TCRdb mirrors the immuneACCESS table, restricted to in-frame sequences. Some clones are absent from its copies; in checked studies, under half trace to an unresolved V gene, and the reason for the others is unknown. The sample records approximately 47,000 clones, 65% to 85% of which are singletons. Clones ranked in the top ten supply 4% to 5% of the sample. The time point label here, explained by the study, means: before anti-PD-1 therapy. Sequencing used PBMCs, obtained before anti-PD-1 treatment. The receptors were sampled from a human donor with basal cell carcinoma.

V gene TRBV24-1 combines with J gene TRBJ1-5; D unresolved. V lost 9 bases to trimming and J lost 1 base, with 12 bases between them. CDR1 and CDR2 (germline): KGHDR, SFDVKD. This CDR3 spans 14 amino acids. CDR3 in amino acids: CATQDGGSNQPQHF. The CDR3 bases are TGTGCCACCCAGGACGGTGGAAGCAATCAGCCCCAGCATTTT.

This chain uses TRBV13 with TRBJ2-1; D assignment may be TRBD1 or TRBD2 (6 bases each). The germline V gene has CDR1 PRHDT and CDR2 FYEKMQ (reference sequence). The CDR3 contains 14 residues. V lost 5 bases, J lost 6 bases, and 14 bases lay in between. The CDR3 reads CASSEGRGRNEQFF. As DNA, the CDR3 is TGTGCCAGCAGCGAAGGACGGGGGCGCAATGAGCAGTTCTTC.

This clone was found a few times. The J gene is TRBJ2-1, the V gene TRBV5-1; no reliable D call. Germline CDR1 and CDR2: SGHRS and YFSETQ. The CDR3 is 13 amino acids. V gave up 0 bases and J gave up 4 bases, with 5 bases separating them. Here the CDR3 DNA reads TGCGCCAGCAGCTTGGCTCAGTACAATGAGCAGTTCTTC. Encoded protein: CASSLAQYNEQFF.

The sample holds one count of this clone. This chain connects TRBV28 to TRBJ2-3, with 11 bases lining up with TRBD2. This CDR3 has 15 residues. The germline V gene encodes CDR1 MDHEN and CDR2 SYDVKM. V lost 2 bases and J lost 8; bases outside the gene matches: 6. CDR3 sequence reads: CASSLVAGGFGTQYF. The DNA of the CDR3 is TGTGCCAGCAGTTTAGTAGCGGGGGGGTTCGGTACGCAGTATTTT. Supplemented by reference TRBV28 and TRBJ2-3, the full variable domain reads DVKVTQSSRYLVKRTGEKVFLECVQDMDHENMFWYRQDPGLGLRLIYFSYDVKMKEKGDIPEGYSVSREKKERFSLILESASTNQTSMYLCASSLVAGGFGTQYFGPGTRLTVL.

The V and J genes are TRBV5-5 and TRBJ2-5; the match to TRBD1 covers 9 bases. CDR1 and CDR2 (germline): SGHKS, YYEKEE (reference sequence). This CDR3 has 15 residues. V trimming: 4 bases; J trimming: 2 bases; junction bases outside the gene matches: 6. The DNA for the CDR3 is TGTGCCAGCAGCCTGACCGGGACAGGGCAAGAGACCCAGTACTTC. The encoded protein is CASSLTGTGQETQYF.

The chain couples TRBV9 to TRBJ1-2; no definite D call. V lost 0 bases, J lost 7 bases, and 10 bases lay in between. Per germline, CDR1 SGDLS and CDR2 YYNGEE. The length of the CDR3 is 13 residues. This CDR3 reads CASSVAGSRGYTF. The DNA of the CDR3 is TGTGCCAGCAGCGTAGCGGGGTCGCGTGGCTACACCTTC.

This chain joins TRBV6-1 and TRBJ1-6; D might be TRBD1 (6 bases). The CDR3 is made up of 16 amino acids. Germline V gives CDR1 MNHNS, CDR2 SASEGT. Trimming stripped 4 bases from V and 0 bases from J, with 10 bases between. CDR3 residues: CASSAGQSSYNSPLHF. Written as DNA, the CDR3 is TGTGCCAGCAGTGCCGGACAGAGCTCCTATAATTCACCCCTCCACTTT.

The CDR3 DNA reads as TGTGCCACCACCTCATCGCAGGGGGTTTGGCAGCCCCAGCATTTT. Protein sequence: CATTSSQGVWQPQHF. V gene TRBV15 combines with J gene TRBJ1-5; 7 bases map to TRBD1. V shed 7 bases, J shed 7 bases, and the junction held 13 bases outside the gene matches. CDR1 and CDR2 (germline): LNHNV, YYDKDF (reference sequence). This CDR3 is built from 15 residues.

The chain combines TRBV28 with TRBJ1-5; 8 bases fit TRBD1. Germline V lookup: CDR1 MDHEN, CDR2 SYDVKM. The CDR3 contains 15 residues. J was trimmed by 4 bases and V by 3 bases; bases with no gene match: 5. In DNA, the CDR3 is TGTGCCAGCAGTTTTCAGGGGGCCCCAAATCAGCCCCAGCATTTT. Encoded protein: CASSFQGAPNQPQHF.

In its sample, this clone was seen a few times. This chain uses TRBV7-9 with TRBJ1-2; D might be TRBD1 (5 bases). This CDR3 contains 12 residues. V was pared by 5 bases and J by 4 bases, with 8 bases between. Germline loops: CDR1 SEHNR, CDR2 FQNEAQ (reference sequence). For the CDR3, the DNA is TGTGCCAGCAGCCAAGACAGCTATGGCTACACCTTC. This gives the protein CASSQDSYGYTF. The full variable domain, in which reference TRBV7-9 and TRBJ1-2 provide the parts outside the CDR3, is DTGVSQNPRHKITKRGQNVTFRCDPISEHNRLYWYRQTLGQGPEFLTYFQNEAQLEKSRLLSDRFSAERPKGSFSTLEIQRTEQGDSAMYLCASSQDSYGYTFGSGTRLTVV.

Regarding this clone: The sample contains more than one DNA sequence encoding this CDR3. The chain couples TRBV15 to TRBJ1-1; the D is unclear. Germline CDR1 reads LNHNV; CDR2 reads YYDKDF (reference sequence). V was shortened by 0 bases and J by 11 bases, with 13 bases between the two germline ends. The CDR3 is 13 residues long. In nucleotides, the CDR3 is TGTGCCACCAGCAGAGATAGAAGTTTTAGGGCTTTCTTT. Residues: CATSRDRSFRAFF.

As DNA, the CDR3 is TGTGCCAATGGACAGAACACTGAAGCTTTCTTT. Encoded protein: CANGQNTEAFF. This sequence joins TRBV9 and TRBJ1-1; TRBD1 might be the D (5 bases). The CDR3 runs 11 residues. Germline V gene sequence: CDR1 SGDLS, CDR2 YYNGEE. Trimming pared 9 bases from V and 1 base from J, leaving 7 bases between.

The V call is TRBV5-5, the J call TRBJ1-2, with D perhaps TRBD1 (5 bases). Germline V CDR1 and CDR2: SGHKS, YYEKEE (reference sequence). There are 14 residues in the CDR3. Trimming left V 4 bases short and J 4 bases short, with 14 bases between. The CDR3 DNA reads TGTGCCAGCAGCCCCGCGACAGACTTCTATGGCTACACCTTC. Its translation is CASSPATDFYGYTF.

This CDR3 reads CASSSFETQYF. DNA of the CDR3: TGTGCCAGCAGCTCCTTTGAGACCCAGTACTTC. The chain couples TRBV7-2 to TRBJ2-5; D remains ambiguous. The V gene lost 4 bases and the J gene lost 5 bases, with 5 bases spanning the gap. CDR3 length equals 11 residues. Germline CDR1 and CDR2: SGHTA and FQGNSA.

This clone appeared a few times. The chain is built from TRBV7-9 and TRBJ2-1; D is possibly TRBD1 (6 bases). Trimming took 5 bases from V and 2 from J, leaving 19 bases between them. From germline, CDR1 is SEHNR and CDR2 FQNEAQ (reference sequence). The CDR3 covers 17 residues. CDR3 DNA sequence: TGTGCCAGCAGCCCTCCACACAGGGTAGCCCCCTACAATGAGCAGTTCTTC. Translating gives CASSPPHRVAPYNEQFF.

The chain uses TRBV10-1 and TRBJ2-2; 7 bases map to TRBD2. The germline V gene encodes CDR1 WNHNN and CDR2 SYGVQD (reference sequence). Trimming cost V 7 bases and J 7 bases; bases outside gene matches: 9. CDR3 length equals 14 residues. The CDR3 is CASTPAGRGGELFF. The CDR3 DNA reads as TGCGCCAGCACCCCAGCGGGGAGAGGCGGGGAGCTGTTTTTT.

The chain links TRBV9 to TRBJ1-2; D is uncertain. The CDR3 length is 15 residues. V lost 2 bases and J 0 bases, leaving 11 bases between the germline ends. CDR1 and CDR2 (germline): SGDLS, YYNGEE. This CDR3 reads CASSVVEWTNYGYTF. DNA for the CDR3: TGTGCCAGCAGCGTCGTTGAGTGGACTAACTATGGCTACACCTTC.

This clone was found a few times. The CDR3 DNA reads TGTGCCAGCAGCCATCTGTCCCGACCGGATGGCTACACCTTC. Translating it yields CASSHLSRPDGYTF. The chain carries TRBV3-1 (or the pseudogene TRBV3-2) and TRBJ1-2; D gene uncertain. The CDR3 covers 14 residues. The V end was cut by 3 bases, the J end by 6 bases, with 14 bases between. Germline values: CDR1 LGHDT, CDR2 YNNKEL (reference sequence).

The V gene is TRBV9, the J gene TRBJ2-1; D is uncertain. Deletions cut 3 bases from V and 5 bases from J, with 6 bases between. There are 12 residues in the CDR3. CDR1 SGDLS and CDR2 YYNGEE come from the germline V gene. CDR3 in DNA: TGTGCCAGCAGCGGCCTTGACAATGAGCAGTTCTTC. This translates into CASSGLDNEQFF.

CDR3 amino acids: CAWSGGRRAYEQYF. The CDR3 bases are TGTGCCTGGAGTGGAGGCCGCCGAGCCTACGAGCAGTACTTC. V usage is TRBV30 and J usage is TRBJ2-7; no clear D gene. There are 14 residues in the CDR3. Germline CDR1 and CDR2: GTSNPN and SVGIG (reference sequence). With 1 base removed from V and 2 bases from J, the gap between germline ends came to 12 bases.

The V and J genes are TRBV30 and TRBJ2-1; maybe TRBD2 (7 bases). The CDR3 covers 14 residues. The germline V and J ends were trimmed by 3 bases and 7 bases, with 16 bases remaining between them. In germline, CDR1 is GTSNPN, CDR2 SVGIG (reference sequence). CDR3 in DNA: TGTGCCTGGAGGAGGGGAGGGAGGGGGAATGAGCAGTTCTTC. Its translation: CAWRRGGRGNEQFF.

The rearrangement links TRBV30 to TRBJ1-1; TRBD1 is a possible D gene (6 bases). V lost 2 bases, J lost 5 bases, and 9 bases lay in between. CDR3 length: 12 residues. Germline V gene data show CDR1 as GTSNPN and CDR2 as SVGIG (reference sequence). CDR3 DNA: TGTGCCTGGAGTCCAGGGGAAACTGAAGCTTTCTTT. Its translation: CAWSPGETEAFF.

The CDR3 bases are TGTGCCAGCACCGACTTTCCGTCTGGAAACACCATATATTTT. Translating gives CASTDFPSGNTIYF. The rearrangement uses TRBV6-5 and TRBJ1-3; no clear D gene. The germline CDR1 and CDR2 sequences are MNHEY and SVGAGI. The CDR3 is 14 residues long. Trimming shortened V by 7 bases and J by 1 base, and 11 bases separated the two germline ends.

The chain carries TRBV5-1 and TRBJ2-7, with 11 bases fitting TRBD1. The CDR3 runs to 15 residues. The germline V gene encodes CDR1 SGHRS and CDR2 YFSETQ. The V gene end was trimmed by 5 bases and the J gene end by 7 bases; junction bases not matched to a gene: 11. The CDR3 loop is CASRRGQGAPGEQYF. In nucleotides, the CDR3 is TGCGCCAGCAGGCGTGGACAGGGGGCGCCGGGAGAGCAGTACTTC.

The chain recombines TRBV19 with TRBJ2-7; 7 bases map to TRBD1. Germline assignment: CDR1 LNHDA and CDR2 SQIVND (reference sequence). The V segment lost 5 bases and the J segment 5 bases; nucleotides outside the gene matches: 9. The CDR3 covers 14 residues. The CDR3 is CASSRTGRPNEQYF. The CDR3 DNA sequence: TGTGCCAGTAGTCGGACAGGTCGTCCCAACGAGCAGTACTTC.

This chain joins TRBV4-2 and TRBJ1-2; D might be TRBD1 (6 bases). Trimming stripped 0 bases from V and 3 bases from J, with 8 bases between. CDR3 length equals 14 residues. Per the germline V gene, CDR1 is LGHNA and CDR2 is YNFKEQ. This CDR3 reads CASSQDSGDYGYTF. CDR3 in DNA: TGTGCCAGCAGCCAAGATTCAGGGGACTATGGCTACACCTTC.

The chain is built from TRBV10-3 and TRBJ2-3; D gene unclear. The V end was cut by 5 bases, the J end by 0 bases, with 3 bases between. The germline V gene has CDR1 ENHRY and CDR2 SYGVKD. The CDR3 runs 12 residues. The CDR3 sequence is CAISTSTDTQYF. As DNA, the CDR3 is TGTGCCATCAGTACAAGCACAGATACGCAGTATTTT.

The gene calls are TRBV27 and TRBJ2-1; D may correspond to TRBD1 or TRBD2 (5 bases each). The CDR3 sequence is 16 residues long. Germline V gives CDR1 MNHEY, CDR2 SMNVEV (reference sequence). V lost 5 bases, J lost 0 bases, and 14 bases lay in between. CDR3 nucleotide sequence: TGTGCCAGCAGTGCAACCCCAGGGAGCTCCTACAATGAGCAGTTCTTC. Protein sequence: CASSATPGSSYNEQFF.

V usage is TRBV4-1 and J usage is TRBJ1-1, with D perhaps matching TRBD1 (5 bases). Trimming removed 4 bases from V and 1 base from J, with 16 bases in between. Germline lookup yields CDR1 MGHRA and CDR2 YSYEKL. The CDR3 is 16 amino acids. The CDR3 DNA reads TGCGCCAGCAGCCCACTATGGCAGGGAGGGAACACTGAAGCTTTCTTT. Its translation: CASSPLWQGGNTEAFF.

The chain uses TRBV19 and TRBJ1-1, with 7 bases lining up with TRBD1. V trimming: 7 bases; J trimming: 7 bases; junction bases outside the gene matches: 9. CDR1 and CDR2 (germline): LNHDA, SQIVND (reference sequence). The CDR3 runs 13 residues. The CDR3 nucleotides are TGTGCCAGTACCTTAACAGGGGACGTTGAAGCTTTCTTT. Its translation is CASTLTGDVEAFF. The whole variable domain, filled in from reference TRBV19 and TRBJ1-1, reads DGGITQSPKYLFRKEGQNVTLSCEQNLNHDAMYWYRQDPGQGLRLIYYSQIVNDFQKGDIAEGYSVSREKKESFPLTVTSAQKNPTAFYLCASTLTGDVEAFFGQGTRLTVV.